This record covers a single T cell receptor beta chain. Its antigen is undetermined. Trimming cost V 3 bases and J 6 bases; bases outside gene matches: 3. The germline gives CDR1 WSHSY, CDR2 SAAADI. The CDR3 is 15 residues long. The sample comes from a study of CD8 T cells in ankylosing spondylitis. Study-level results: As for the disease-linked clones, they showed a CD8+ phenotype and occurred at relatively low frequencies in peripheral blood. Both synovial fluid and blood in reactive arthritis had previously been reported to carry some motif variants. What seemed typical of ankylosing spondylitis blood was a TCR beta motif built from 8 or 9 highly homologous variants. Disease-linked clones reportedly showed significant enrichment in matched ankylosing spondylitis synovial fluid.

One entry per CDR3 protein results from TCRdb running MiXCR on the 5' RACE reads. The sample has about 700,000 distinct CDR3 sequences; over 15% are singletons. The sequencing sample was made of blood, either unsorted or a sorted T cell fraction (not recorded which). V and J are TRBV10-2 and TRBJ2-1, with 12 bases lining up with TRBD2. This receptor was obtained from a male donor with ankylosing spondylitis. Here the CDR3 DNA reads TGCGCCAGCAGTGAAGGACTAGCGGGATTCAATGAGCAGTTCTTC. It yields the protein CASSEGLAGFNEQFF.